Sequencing of this TCR beta chain was carried out in a study of blood T cell repertoires in COVID-19. Across the study: Both acute and convalescent COVID-19 samples were obtained from the United States, Italy and Spain. Sample material is recorded as cDNA or gDNA derived from T cells, B-cell-depleted T cells, or PBMCs.

The CDR3 is made up of 19 amino acids. CDR1 SGHNT and CDR2 YENEEA come from the germline V gene. Trimming at V came to 5 bases and at J to 8 bases, leaving 22 bases not matched to a gene. Seattle-derived patients entered the study during active infection and were followed longitudinally. Authors' methods: Nucleated cell number was recorded as an estimate derived from reference gene primer amplification. TCRdb's copy holds only in-frame clones and misses some; the assay was immunoSEQ multiplex PCR. V, J and clone size are taken as reported in that table, and D and trimming were inferred from the DNA itself. The repertoire holds hundreds of thousands of clones, with about 90% as singletons.

The sample taken for sequencing was peripheral blood. The rearrangement uses TRBV11-3 and TRBJ1-5, with 9 bases aligning to TRBD1. This TCR derives from a woman in her thirties or forties with COVID-19, enrolled during active disease. The CDR3 DNA reads as TGTGCCAGCAGCCCTCGAGGGATAAACCGGGACAGGGTTGTGGAGCCCCAGCATTTT. Residues: CASSPRGINRDRVVEPQHF.